Listed here are 8 T cell receptor beta chains from one sample, sequenced in a study of cytomegalovirus exposure and HLA in healthy donors (TCRdb year 2017). Library preparation employed the immunoSEQ multiplex PCR assay. This is the immuneACCESS table as TCRdb keeps it, with only in-frame sequences that have V and J called. A part of the clones is gone; compared with another copy, unresolved V genes explain less than half, and the rest is unexplained. For this sample there are over 200,000 clones; almost 90% appear just once. Of the sample, around 3% is held by the ten largest clones. Sequencing was done on a sample of PBMCs. The receptor set was obtained from a woman aged 18-29 years in good health and CMV-seronegative.

V gene TRBV5-1 combines with J gene TRBJ2-1, with 7 bases matching TRBD2. Per the germline V gene, CDR1 is SGHRS and CDR2 is YFSETQ. The CDR3 has 13 residues. J lost 8 bases, V lost 4 bases, and 6 bases had no gene match. This chain's CDR3 is CASSPGGVDEQFF. The CDR3 DNA follows: TGCGCCAGCAGCCCTGGGGGGGTCGATGAGCAGTTCTTC. The full variable domain, completed using reference TRBV5-1 and TRBJ2-1, is KAGVTQTPRYLIKTRGQQVTLSCSPISGHRSVSWYQQTPGQGLQFLFEYFSETQRNKGNFPGRFSGRQFSNSRSEMNVSTLELGDSALYLCASSPGGVDEQFFGPGTRLTVL.

The gene calls are TRBV18 and TRBJ1-1; D remains ambiguous. This CDR3 is built from 16 residues. The germline gives CDR1 KGHSH, CDR2 LQKENI. V lost 3 bases and J 3 bases, leaving 17 bases between the germline ends. The CDR3 loop is CASSPLDRALDTEAFF. CDR3 coding DNA: TGTGCCAGCTCACCCCTAGACCGCGCCCTGGACACTGAAGCTTTCTTT. Full variable domain (missing parts from reference TRBV18 and TRBJ1-1): NAGVMQNPRHLVRRRGQEARLRCSPMKGHSHVYWYRQLPEEGLKFMVYLQKENIIDESGMPKERFSAEFPKEGPSILRIQQVVRGDSAAYFCASSPLDRALDTEAFFGQGTRLTVV.

This clone was observed a handful of times. The CDR3 DNA sequence: TGTGCCAGCAGTGGACTAGCGGGAGCCACAGATACGCAGTATTTT. Translated, it gives CASSGLAGATDTQYF. The chain has TRBV6-4 and TRBJ2-3; 12 bases map to TRBD2. V shed 4 bases and J 2 bases; nucleotides not matched to a gene: 1. This CDR3 spans 15 amino acids. Germline loops: CDR1 MRHNA, CDR2 SNTAGT.

This chain uses TRBV5-4 with TRBJ2-1, with D possibly matching TRBD2 (5 bases). V dropped 3 bases and J dropped 6 bases, with 13 bases sitting between them. CDR3 size: 14 residues. CDR1 SGHNT and CDR2 YYREEE come from the germline V gene (reference sequence). The CDR3 DNA reads as TGTGCCAGCAGCTCAAAACGGGGTACCAATGAGCAGTTCTTC. Amino acids: CASSSKRGTNEQFF. Together with reference TRBV5-4 and TRBJ2-1, the CDR3 gives the full variable domain: ETGVTQSPTHLIKTRGQQVTLRCSSQSGHNTVSWYQQALGQGPQFIFQYYREEENGRGNFPPRFSGLQFPNYSSELNVNALELDDSALYLCASSSKRGTNEQFFGPGTRLTVL.

The chain employs TRBV9 and TRBJ1-3; no reliable D call. The CDR3 is 15 residues long. Germline CDR1 reads SGDLS; CDR2 reads YYNGEE. V lost 4 bases and J lost 4, with 15 bases in between. For the CDR3, the DNA is TGTGCCAGCAGCCCGGGCCGGGCGGGGGGAAACACCATATATTTT. This translates into CASSPGRAGGNTIYF.

V is TRBV28 and J is TRBJ1-5, with TRBD1 identical over 7 bases. Germline CDR1 and CDR2: MDHEN and SYDVKM. The CDR3 extends over 14 amino acids. Trimming took 2 bases from V and 4 from J; bases not matched to a gene: 2. The CDR3 coding sequence is TGTGCCAGCAGTTTAATGACAGGGAATCAGCCCCAGCATTTT. It specifies CASSLMTGNQPQHF.

The chain joins TRBV14 to TRBJ2-3, with D possibly being TRBD1 (6 bases). CDR1 is SGHDN and CDR2 is FVKESK in the germline V gene. This CDR3 is built from 16 residues. Deletions cut 4 bases from V and 2 bases from J, with 16 bases between. CDR3: CASSLLTGSTTDTQYF. The CDR3 DNA is TGTGCCAGCAGCCTTCTTACAGGGTCTACCACAGATACGCAGTATTTT.

The chain joins TRBV11-1 to TRBJ2-1; 10 bases are a match to TRBD2. Germline trimming cut 1 base from V and 4 bases from J; bases unmatched to any gene: 1. This CDR3 region has 15 residues. From germline, CDR1 is SGHAT and CDR2 FQDESV (reference sequence). CDR3 sequence: CASSLDSGRYNEQFF. The CDR3 DNA reads TGTGCCAGCAGCTTAGATAGCGGGAGGTACAATGAGCAGTTCTTC.